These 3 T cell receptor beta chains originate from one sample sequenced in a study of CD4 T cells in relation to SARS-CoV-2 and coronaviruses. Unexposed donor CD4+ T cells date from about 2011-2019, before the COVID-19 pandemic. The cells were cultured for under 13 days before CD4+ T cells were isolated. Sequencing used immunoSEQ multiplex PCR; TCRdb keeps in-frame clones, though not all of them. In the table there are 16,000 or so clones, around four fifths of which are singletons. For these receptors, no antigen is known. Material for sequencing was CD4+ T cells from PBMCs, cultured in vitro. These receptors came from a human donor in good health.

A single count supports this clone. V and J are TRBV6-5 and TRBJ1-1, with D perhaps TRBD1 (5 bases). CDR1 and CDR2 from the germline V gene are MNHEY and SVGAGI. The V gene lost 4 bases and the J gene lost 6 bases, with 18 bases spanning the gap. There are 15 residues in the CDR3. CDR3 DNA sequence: TGTGCCAGCAGTTGGGCGGGACGGGGTGGTGCTGAAGCTTTCTTT. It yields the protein CASSWAGRGGAEAFF.

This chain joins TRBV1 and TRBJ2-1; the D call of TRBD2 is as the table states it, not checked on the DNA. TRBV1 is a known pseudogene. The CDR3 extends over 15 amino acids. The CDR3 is CTSSQEIPEDNEQFF. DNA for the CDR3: TGCACCAGCAGCCAAGAAATCCCCGAGGACAATGAGCAGTTCTTC.

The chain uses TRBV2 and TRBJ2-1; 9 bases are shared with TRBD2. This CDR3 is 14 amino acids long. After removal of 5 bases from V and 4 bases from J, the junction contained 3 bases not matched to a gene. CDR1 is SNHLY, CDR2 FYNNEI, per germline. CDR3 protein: CASSRLAGYNEQFF. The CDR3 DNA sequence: TGTGCCAGCAGTCGTCTAGCGGGATACAATGAGCAGTTCTTC.